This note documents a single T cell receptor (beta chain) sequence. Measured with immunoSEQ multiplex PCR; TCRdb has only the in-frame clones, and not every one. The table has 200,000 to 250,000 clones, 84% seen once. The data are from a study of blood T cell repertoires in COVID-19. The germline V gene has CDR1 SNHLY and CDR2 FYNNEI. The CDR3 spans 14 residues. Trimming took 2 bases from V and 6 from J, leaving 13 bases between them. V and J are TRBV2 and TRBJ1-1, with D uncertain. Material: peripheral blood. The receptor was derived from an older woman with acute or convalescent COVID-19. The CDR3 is CASSESSSGSEAFF. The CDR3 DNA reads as TGTGCCAGCAGTGAATCCTCCTCCGGGTCTGAAGCTTTCTTT.